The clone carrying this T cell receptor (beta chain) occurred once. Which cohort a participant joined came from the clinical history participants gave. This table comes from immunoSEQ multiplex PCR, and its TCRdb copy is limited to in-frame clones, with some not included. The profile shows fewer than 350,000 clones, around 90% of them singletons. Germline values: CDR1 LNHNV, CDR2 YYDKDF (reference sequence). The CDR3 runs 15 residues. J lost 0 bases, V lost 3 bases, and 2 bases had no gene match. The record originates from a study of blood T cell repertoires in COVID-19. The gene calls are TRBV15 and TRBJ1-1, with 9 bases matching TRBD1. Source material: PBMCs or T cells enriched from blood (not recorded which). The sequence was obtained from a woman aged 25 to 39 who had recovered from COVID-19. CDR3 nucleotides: TGTGCCACCAGCAGGGACAGGGGCTTGAACACTGAAGCTTTCTTT. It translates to CATSRDRGLNTEAFF.